This T cell receptor (beta chain) originates from a study of blood T cells in healthy people across ages. It was with a sample-barcoded 5' primer and a J-beta primer mix that a second PCR of about 6 to 11 cycles was run. MiXCR, run by TCRdb on the 5' RACE reads, gives a single entry per CDR3 protein. Of about 930,000 distinct CDR3 sequences in the sample, almost 30% were seen once. Those donating, healthy Caucasian individuals from Russia, were aged 6 to 90. This CDR3 contains 12 residues. CDR1 and CDR2 from the germline V gene are GTSNPN and SVGIG (reference sequence). V gave up 1 base and J gave up 8 bases, with 11 bases separating them. This clonotype was seen a handful of times. These data were likewise used in another study, on T cells of mothers and their children. Per that paper: The people who donated were a few healthy Caucasian mothers and their six children.

Material: blood. This clonotype originated in a woman in her forties in good health. The rearrangement joins TRBV30 to TRBJ1-2; tentative D call: TRBD1 (5 bases). Here the CDR3 reads CAWSAGGIGYTF. The CDR3 DNA is TGTGCCTGGAGTGCGGGGGGGATAGGCTACACCTTC.